Detailed here is one TCR beta chain. No antigen is known for it. At one of its ends the junction is not consistent with the germline gene, which may arise from a read error. This record belongs to a study of cytomegalovirus exposure and HLA in healthy donors. Across the whole study: Earlier work reported approximately 110 million unique TCR beta sequences from roughly 180 million T cells. Falling in the Caucasian-associated ancestry cluster were 65% to 90% of some 400 genotyped donors.

Germline V gene lookup returns CDR1 SGHRS and CDR2 YFSETQ. The CDR3 runs 16 residues. Overall study results and limits: As was reported, the classifier diagnosed cytomegalovirus status with high specificity and sensitivity. Several of the most significant clusters were apparently associated with common viral pathogens in a later analysis.

With 60 Vbeta and 13 Jbeta primers, the PCR was carried out. Using immunoSEQ multiplex PCR, the repertoire was profiled, and TCRdb retains in-frame clones only, with some absent. There are about 130,000 clones in the sample; around 72% occur only once, and less than 2% lies in the top ten. Sequencing was carried out using PBMCs. The receptor comes from a woman aged 40 to 50 in good health and CMV-seronegative. The chain is built from TRBV5-1 and TRBJ2-1; the match to TRBD2 covers 11 bases. The CDR3 spells CTSSRGLLAGEDEQFF. CDR3 sequence (DNA): TGCACCAGCAGTCGGGGCCTACTAGCGGGAGAGGATGAGCAGTTCTTC.